This T cell receptor beta chain was profiled in a study of blood T cell repertoires in COVID-19. Some clones are missing from TCRdb's copy, which holds only in-frame ones; the method was immunoSEQ multiplex PCR. The profile shows some 65,000 clones, roughly 68% of them singletons. J was trimmed by 4 bases and V by 2 bases; bases with no gene match: 5. The germline CDR1 and CDR2 sequences are SGDLS and YYNGEE. The CDR3 consists of 15 residues. The chain links TRBV9 to TRBJ1-5; 8 positions agree with TRBD1. This TCR was sampled from a woman older than 75 with acute or convalescent COVID-19. Sequencing was done on a sample of peripheral blood. In nucleotides, the CDR3 is TGTGCCAGCAGCGTGAATACAGGGGGAAATCAGCCCCAGCATTTT. It encodes CASSVNTGGNQPQHF.